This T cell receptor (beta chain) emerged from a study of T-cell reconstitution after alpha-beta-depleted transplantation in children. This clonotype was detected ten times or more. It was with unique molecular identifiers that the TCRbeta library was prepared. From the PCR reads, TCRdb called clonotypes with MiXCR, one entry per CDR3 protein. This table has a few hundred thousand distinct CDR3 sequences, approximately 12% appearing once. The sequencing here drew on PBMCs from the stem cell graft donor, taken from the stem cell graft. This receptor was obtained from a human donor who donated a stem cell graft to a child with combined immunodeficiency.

CDR3 sequence: CASSSGGSEQFF. The CDR3 DNA is TGTGCCAGCTCGTCGGGGGGAAGTGAGCAGTTCTTC. The chain links TRBV18 to TRBJ2-1; 7 nucleotides align to TRBD2. The germline V gene has CDR1 KGHSH and CDR2 LQKENI. The junction had 5 bases not matched to a gene; V was cut back by 6 bases and J by 9 bases. The CDR3 consists of 12 residues.